The 30 T cell receptor beta chains presented below share a single source sample, sequenced in a study of tumor-infiltrating lymphocytes in primary liver carcinoma. Production of TCR beta cDNA used 500 ng total RNA together with a constant-region primer. It was through three nested multiplex PCR rounds of slightly modified ARM-PCR that TCR beta libraries arose. The study ran its first two PCR rounds for roughly 11 cycles each, using TRBV1-TRBV30 forward primers and a C-beta reverse primer. One entry per CDR3 protein results from TCRdb running MiXCR on the multiplex PCR reads. The sample lists approximately 330,000 distinct CDR3 sequences; 65% were seen once. The blood RNA (from unsorted whole blood) was obtained, and germline DNA was also extracted. The sequenced material came from peripheral blood. These receptors were taken from a middle-aged man with primary liver carcinoma and hepatitis B virus infection.

This clonotype came up many times. The chain is built from TRBV5-1 and TRBJ2-7; D is unclear. The V end lost 2 bases, the J end lost 3 bases, and 21 bases lay between the germline ends. The CDR3 contains 17 residues. Germline V gene lookup returns CDR1 SGHRS and CDR2 YFSETQ. Here the CDR3 reads CASSLSRPIPPYYEQYF. In DNA, the CDR3 is TGCGCCAGCAGCTTAAGCAGGCCGATACCCCCTTACTACGAGCAGTACTTC.

Details on this clonotype: A much larger clonotype is one base distant, so this may be a read error. J is TRBJ1-3 and V is TRBV28; no clear D. Germline V gene sequence: CDR1 MDHEN, CDR2 SYDVKM. CDR3 size: 12 residues. The CDR3 DNA reads TGTGCCAGCAGTTCCCTGGGAAACGCCATATATTTT. This sequence encodes CASSSLGNAIYF. The entire variable domain, with the rest obtained from reference TRBV28 and TRBJ1-3, is as follows: DVKVTQSSRYLVKRTGEKVFLECVQDMDHENMFWYRQDPGLGLRLIYFSYDVKMKEKGDIPEGYSVSREKKERFSLILESASTNQTSMYLCASSSLGNAIYFGEGSWLTVV.

Worth noting for this clonotype: The conserved final phenylalanine or tryptophan is absent from the CDR3, which likely points to a read error. The J gene is TRBJ1-1, the V gene TRBV11-2; no firm D call. The V gene's germline CDR1 is SGHAT and CDR2 FQNNGV. Trimming took off 1 base at V and 5 bases at J, with 17 bases between the two ends. The CDR3 is 16 residues long. In nucleotides, the CDR3 is TGTGCCAGCAGCTTAGCCTACGGGAGGACGGGAACTGAAGCTTTCTTA. Translating it yields CASSLAYGRTGTEAFL.

Turning to this clonotype: At one end, the junction sequence differs from germline, possibly due to a read error. The chain joins TRBV14 to TRBJ1-3; TRBD1 matches at 8 bases. CDR1 and CDR2 from the germline V gene are SGHDN and FVKESK. This CDR3 spans 18 amino acids. CDR3 nucleotides: TGTGCCAGGAGCCCCTTCGAGGGGACAGGAAGCTCTGGAAACACCATATATTTT. This translates into CARSPFEGTGSSGNTIYF.

On this clonotype itself: This may stem from a read error, because a much larger clone lies one nucleotide away. The genes are TRBV6-2 or TRBV6-3 and TRBJ2-1; TRBD1 is a possible D gene (6 bases). The CDR3 covers 11 residues. Germline V CDR1 and CDR2: MNHEY, SVGEGT. CDR3 residues: CSSSRGLEQFF. DNA for the CDR3: TGTTCCAGCAGCAGGGGTTTAGAGCAGTTCTTC.

This clonotype was counted many times. The J gene is TRBJ1-5, the V gene TRBV6-6; 10 bases match TRBD1. The CDR3 sequence is 16 residues long. The germline CDR1 and CDR2 sequences are MNHNY and SVGAGI (reference sequence). The V gene end was trimmed by 5 bases and the J gene end by 2 bases; junction bases not matched to a gene: 6. The CDR3 coding sequence is TGTGCCAGCAGTGACGGACAGGGGGTCGGCAATCAGCCCCAGCATTTT. It codes for CASSDGQGVGNQPQHF.

This clonotype was observed a few times. The chain uses TRBV7-9 and TRBJ2-3, with 8 bases fitting TRBD2. With V trimmed by 5 bases and J by 8 bases, 12 bases remained unmatched. The CDR3 is made up of 15 amino acids. CDR1 is SEHNR and CDR2 is FQNEAQ in the germline V gene (reference sequence). In DNA form, the CDR3 reads TGTGCCAGCAGCATTATGGGACTAGAGTTCCCTACGCAGTATTTT. Protein: CASSIMGLEFPTQYF.

This clonotype was seen more than once but under ten times. One junction end does not reproduce the germline sequence, and a read error may be involved. The chain has TRBV7-3 and TRBJ2-7; D may correspond to TRBD1 or TRBD2 (5 bases each). The CDR3 spans 13 residues. From germline, CDR1 is SGHTA and CDR2 FQGTGA. The CDR3, as DNA: TGTGCCAGCAGCTTATGGGACGGCTACGAGCACTACTTC. Translated: CASSLWDGYEHYF.

V is TRBV4-1 and J is TRBJ2-3; D perhaps matches TRBD2 (5 bases). CDR3 length equals 15 residues. V was cut by 1 base and J by 2 bases, with 10 bases left in between. The germline gives CDR1 MGHRA, CDR2 YSYEKL. The CDR3 spells CASSQVAGATDTQYF. CDR3 bases: TGCGCCAGCAGCCAAGTTGCGGGCGCCACAGATACGCAGTATTTT.

This clonotype occurred a few times. A read error may explain this, as a much larger clone is one base away. The rearrangement joins TRBV11-2 to TRBJ2-1; 9 bases agree with TRBD2. Germline assignment: CDR1 SGHAT and CDR2 FQNNGV. The ends lost 2 bases at V and 9 bases at J; junction bases unmatched: 8. The CDR3 contains 15 residues. The CDR3: CASSLSGGGAGEQFF. The CDR3 nucleotides are TGTGCCAGCAGCTTAAGCGGCGGGGGGGCCGGTGAGCAGTTCTTC.

About this clonotype itself: This CDR3 is missing its conserved last phenylalanine or tryptophan, likely due to a read error. V and J are TRBV6-5 and TRBJ1-1, with a weak D call TRBD1 (5 bases). The CDR3 runs to 15 residues. Germline-derived CDR1 and CDR2 are MNHEY and SVGAGI. The CDR3 sequence: CASSNGGGSSTEAFI. In nucleotides, the CDR3 is TGCGCCAGCAGCAACGGGGGGGGTAGTAGCACTGAAGCTTTCATT.

For this clonotype: Sequence at one end of the junction differs from germline and may be a read error. The chain employs TRBV4-1 and TRBJ2-1; no clear D. The V gene's germline CDR1 is MGHRA and CDR2 YSYEKL. CDR3 length: 16 amino acids. CDR3 in DNA: TGTGCCAGCAGCCAAGAAGCCGTCACCGTCTACAATGAGCAGTTCTTC. Protein sequence: CASSQEAVTVYNEQFF.

The J gene is TRBJ1-4, the V gene TRBV7-9; no definite D call. The CDR3 runs to 13 residues. Germline V CDR1 and CDR2: SEHNR, FQNEAQ (reference sequence). V was shortened by 1 base and J by 7 bases, with 7 bases between the two germline ends. CDR3 nucleotide sequence: TGTGCCAGCAGCTTAGAGGAGGGTGAAAAACTGTTTTTT. Its translation: CASSLEEGEKLFF.

A note on this clonotype: One junction end does not reproduce the germline sequence, and a read error may be involved. The chain is built from TRBV11-2 and TRBJ2-7; 9 nucleotides match TRBD1. This CDR3 comprises 14 residues. Germline CDR1 reads SGHAT; CDR2 reads FQNNGV. Here the CDR3 reads CASGLDRGFYEQYF. The DNA of the CDR3 is TGTGCCAGCGGCTTAGACAGGGGGTTCTACGAGCAGTACTTC.

This clonotype occurred many times. No DNA is shown, since the ends of the CDR3 on it are uncertain; the CDR3 is the one TCRdb lists. The gene calls are TRBV12-3 or TRBV12-4 and TRBJ2-1. The CDR3 adds up to 11 amino acids, both ends counted. CDR3 loop: CASSLSHLRFF.

This clonotype is a singleton in its sample. The chain has TRBV12-3 or TRBV12-4 and TRBJ1-6; D gene unclear. The CDR3 has 15 amino acids. Between the trimmed V and J ends, which lost 6 bases and 9 bases, there was a span of 18 bases. The CDR3 coding sequence is TGTGCCAGCAGCCAAGGGCGAGGAGGAATTTCACCCCTCCACTTT. It yields the protein CASSQGRGGISPLHF.

In the case of this clonotype: Germline is not matched at one junction end, which may reflect a read error. The rearrangement joins TRBV10-1 to TRBJ2-3; 7 bases line up with TRBD2. The CDR3 sequence is 16 residues long. Germline CDR1 WNHNN, CDR2 SYGVQD (reference sequence). The CDR3 here is CASSESTSGTTDAQYF. The CDR3 coding sequence is TGCGCCAGCAGTGAGTCGACCAGCGGGACCACAGATGCGCAGTATTTT.

Comment on this clonotype: The junction does not match germline at one end; this may be a read error. The rearrangement uses TRBV11-1 and TRBJ2-2; perhaps TRBD2 as D (5 bases). CDR1 is SGHAT, CDR2 FQDESV, per germline (reference sequence). This CDR3 is built from 14 residues. The CDR3 DNA reads TGTGCCACCAAGGAATCCTGGGATACCGGGGAGATGTTTTTT. It codes for CATKESWDTGEMFF.

Points on this clonotype: Compared with germline, one end of the junction differs, possibly owing to a read error. The chain couples TRBV11-2 to TRBJ2-5, with 10 bases lining up with TRBD1. CDR3 length: 15 amino acids. Per the germline V gene, CDR1 is SGHAT and CDR2 is FQNNGV. CDR3 residues: CASISYRTGGETHYF. CDR3 nucleotide sequence: TGTGCCAGCATCAGCTACAGGACAGGGGGGGAGACCCATTACTTC.

With regard to this clonotype: In this CDR3 the conserved last residue, phenylalanine or tryptophan, is missing, so a read error is likely. This rearrangement joins TRBV11-2 to TRBJ2-1, with 10 bases identical to TRBD2. CDR1 and CDR2 from the germline V gene are SGHAT and FQNNGV. This CDR3 region has 15 residues. CDR3 nucleotides: TGTGTCAGCTGCCCCCAGCGGGAGGGATTGGGTGAGCAGTTCCTC. Translating it yields CVSCPQREGLGEQFL.

In regard to this clonotype: The junction does not match germline at one end; this may be a read error. This chain uses TRBV4-2 with TRBJ2-5, with D perhaps matching TRBD2 (6 bases). Germline loops: CDR1 LGHNA, CDR2 YNFKEQ. This CDR3 has 17 amino acids. The DNA for the CDR3 is TGTACCAGCAGCCAAGATCGTCGCGGGACCCGCCTAGAGACCCAGTACTTC. Protein product: CTSSQDRRGTRLETQYF.

Comments on this clonotype: It may be a read error: a sequence one base away is much more abundant. J is TRBJ2-1 and V is TRBV6-1, with 8 bases matching TRBD1. CDR1 and CDR2 from the germline V gene are MNHNS and SASEGT. The CDR3 runs 13 residues. The CDR3 DNA follows: TGTACCAGCAGGAAGACAGGGGATAATGAGCAGTTCTTC. It specifies CTSRKTGDNEQFF.

The gene calls are TRBV11-3 and TRBJ2-2; D not certain. From germline, CDR1 is SGHNT and CDR2 YENEEA. Trimming stripped 4 bases from V and 12 bases from J, with 15 bases between. The CDR3 length is 13 residues. The CDR3, as DNA: TGTGCCAGCAGCTCGGAGTACACCGGAAAGCTGTTTTTT. Its protein product is CASSSEYTGKLFF. The variable domain in full, completed from reference TRBV11-3 and TRBJ2-2, reads EAGVVQSPRYKIIEKKQPVAFWCNPISGHNTLYWYLQNLGQGPELLIRYENEEAVDDSQLPKDRFSAERLKGVDSTLKIQPAELGDSAVYLCASSSEYTGKLFFGEGSRLTVL.

There are many counts of this clonotype. This chain joins TRBV28 and TRBJ1-1, with D unresolved. Germline V gene lookup returns CDR1 MDHEN and CDR2 SYDVKM. The CDR3 runs to 12 residues. Trimming shortened V by 7 bases and J by 3 bases, and 9 bases separated the two germline ends. In DNA, the CDR3 is TGTGCCAGCATGGGCCTGTACACTGAAGCTTTCTTT. It encodes CASMGLYTEAFF.

This clonotype was found a few times. The chain combines TRBV7-8 with TRBJ1-4, with unresolved D. The germline V gene has CDR1 SGHVS and CDR2 FQNEAQ. V lost 1 base and J 0 bases, leaving 12 bases between the germline ends. CDR3 length equals 17 residues. CDR3 DNA: TGTGCCAGCAGCTTAGTGGGCAGCCTTGCAACTAATGAAAAACTGTTTTTT. Protein: CASSLVGSLATNEKLFF.

This clonotype was seen a few times. The genes are TRBV6-6 and TRBJ2-3; possibly TRBD2 for D (5 bases). This CDR3 region has 13 residues. The V gene's germline CDR1 is MNHNY and CDR2 SVGAGI (reference sequence). The V end was cut by 10 bases, the J end by 2 bases, with 13 bases between. Written as DNA, the CDR3 is TGTGCCACCGGACTGCGCATCACAGATACGCAGTATTTT. This translates into CATGLRITDTQYF.

This clonotype was detected a few times. The chain uses TRBV12-3 or TRBV12-4 and TRBJ1-6; D might be TRBD1 (6 bases). This CDR3 is 14 amino acids long. V lost 6 bases and J 9 bases, leaving 15 bases between the germline ends. The CDR3 here is CASRPRDRSSPLHF. In DNA form, the CDR3 reads TGTGCCAGCAGACCTCGCGACAGGAGTTCACCCCTCCACTTT.

This clonotype turned up a few times. This rearrangement joins TRBV5-5 to TRBJ1-5; no firm D call. Germline-derived CDR1 and CDR2 are SGHKS and YYEKEE (reference sequence). Trimming removed 0 bases at V and 7 bases at J, with 14 bases between. The CDR3 contains 15 residues. The CDR3 nucleotides are TGTGCCAGCAGCTTGGGACTAACAAGGAGCCAGCCCCAGCATTTT. It translates to CASSLGLTRSQPQHF.

The J gene is TRBJ1-1, the V gene TRBV12-3 or TRBV12-4; D is unresolved. This CDR3 spans 13 amino acids. V gave up 5 bases and J gave up 0 bases, with 7 bases separating them. In DNA form, the CDR3 reads TGTGCCAGCAGTATGGATCTGAACACTGAAGCTTTCTTT. This gives the protein CASSMDLNTEAFF.

V is TRBV4-1 and J is TRBJ2-1; possible D gene TRBD1, 6 bases. The ends were cut back, 0 bases at V and 5 bases at J, with 14 bases in the middle. CDR1 and CDR2 (germline): MGHRA, YSYEKL. The CDR3 runs to 16 residues. For the CDR3, the DNA is TGCGCCAGCAGCCAAGATCGGGGACATGGGAACAATGAGCAGTTCTTC. Its translation: CASSQDRGHGNNEQFF.